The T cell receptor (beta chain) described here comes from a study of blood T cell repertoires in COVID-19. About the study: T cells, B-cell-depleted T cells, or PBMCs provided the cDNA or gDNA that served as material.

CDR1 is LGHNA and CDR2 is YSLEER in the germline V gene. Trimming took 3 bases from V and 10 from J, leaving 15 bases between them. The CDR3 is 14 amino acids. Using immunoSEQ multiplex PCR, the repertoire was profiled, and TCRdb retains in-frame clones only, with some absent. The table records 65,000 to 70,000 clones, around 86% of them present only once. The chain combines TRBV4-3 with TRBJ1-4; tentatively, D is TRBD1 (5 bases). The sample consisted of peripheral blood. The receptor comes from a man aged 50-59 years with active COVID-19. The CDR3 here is CASSHGGGEGKLFF. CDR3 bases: TGCGCCAGCAGCCATGGCGGGGGGGAGGGAAAACTGTTTTTT.